Below are 28 T cell receptor beta chains sequenced from a single sample in a study of OX40 agonist ivuxolimab in advanced cancers. Data came from immunoSEQ multiplex PCR; TCRdb stores just in-frame clones and leaves some out. The top ten clones hold around 0.31% of a sample with around 100,000 clones, around nine tenths of them seen once. The sequenced sample was CD4+ or CD8+ T cells sorted from blood, obtained in a trial of the OX40 agonist ivuxolimab. Source of these receptors: an adult with an advanced solid tumor such as melanoma, head and neck, liver or kidney cancer.

The chain combines TRBV5-6 with TRBJ2-7, with D unclear. The CDR3 extends over 12 amino acids. Per the germline V gene, CDR1 is SGHDT and CDR2 is YYEEEE. Trimming shortened V by 1 base and J by 4 bases, and 6 bases separated the two germline ends. CDR3 nucleotides: TGTGCCAGCAGCTTGAACTCATACGAGCAGTACTTC. Its translation is CASSLNSYEQYF.

The chain uses TRBV6-6 and TRBJ2-5; the D is unclear. The CDR3 is 15 residues long. The ends were cut back, 7 bases at V and 1 base at J, with 16 bases in the middle. The germline V gene encodes CDR1 MNHNY and CDR2 SVGAGI (reference sequence). CDR3: CASKETYDTQETQYF. DNA of the CDR3: TGTGCCAGCAAAGAGACGTACGATACCCAAGAGACCCAGTACTTC.

The CDR3 DNA is TGTGCCAGCAGCCAACCCGGGACAGGTCACTACGAGCAGTACTTC. It is translated as CASSQPGTGHYEQYF. J is TRBJ2-7 and V is TRBV28; 8 bases align to TRBD1. Trimming removed 6 bases from V and 3 bases from J; junction bases left unmatched: 10. Germline CDR1 is MDHEN and CDR2 is SYDVKM. The CDR3 covers 15 residues.

This chain joins TRBV6-1 and TRBJ2-7; 7 bases are a match to TRBD1. The germline gives CDR1 MNHNS, CDR2 SASEGT. The V gene end was trimmed by 5 bases and the J gene end by 2 bases; junction bases not matched to a gene: 6. The CDR3 totals 14 residues. The CDR3 loop reads CASSPEGQPYEQYF. In DNA form, the CDR3 reads TGTGCCAGCAGTCCCGAGGGACAGCCCTACGAGCAGTACTTC.

The genes are TRBV5-6 and TRBJ2-1; D is undetermined. There are 14 residues in the CDR3. Germline CDR1 reads SGHDT; CDR2 reads YYEEEE. Trimming left V 0 bases short and J 4 bases short, with 8 bases between. CDR3 coding DNA: TGTGCCAGCAGCTTGGGTTTTTTTTACAATGAGCAGTTCTTC. Its protein is CASSLGFFYNEQFF.

As concerns this clone: The sample has other DNA sequences that encode this CDR3 too. The chain employs TRBV18 and TRBJ2-2, with D perhaps TRBD1 (6 bases). Deletions cut 3 bases from V and 6 bases from J, with 8 bases between. The CDR3 consists of 13 residues. Per germline, CDR1 KGHSH and CDR2 LQKENI. Here the CDR3 reads CASSPRGSGELFF. The CDR3 region has the DNA TGTGCCAGCTCACCCAGGGGCTCCGGGGAGCTGTTTTTT.

The V call is TRBV10-3, the J call TRBJ2-5, with a weak D call TRBD2 (5 bases). The length of the CDR3 is 13 residues. Germline V lookup: CDR1 ENHRY, CDR2 SYGVKD. V was shortened by 6 bases and J by 5 bases, with 13 bases between the two germline ends. CDR3 protein: CAIRKGRGETQYF. CDR3 nucleotides: TGTGCCATCAGGAAAGGGCGAGGGGAGACCCAGTACTTC.

In DNA form, the CDR3 reads TGTGCCAGCAGTGAACAGGGAGCTACGTACCAAGAGACCCAGTACTTC. Amino acid sequence: CASSEQGATYQETQYF. The rearrangement links TRBV6-1 to TRBJ2-5; perhaps D is TRBD1 or TRBD2 (5 bases each). Germline loops: CDR1 MNHNS, CDR2 SASEGT. The CDR3 runs 16 residues. Trimming left V 2 bases short and J 0 bases short, with 13 bases between.

The chain links TRBV27 to TRBJ2-7; D possibly corresponds to TRBD1 (5 bases). The CDR3 sequence is 15 residues long. Trimming removed 2 bases from V and 3 bases from J, with 14 bases in between. Germline CDR1 MNHEY, CDR2 SMNVEV (reference sequence). The DNA for the CDR3 is TGTGCCAGCAGTTTAAGGTCAGGGTGGGTCTACGAGCAGTACTTC. It codes for CASSLRSGWVYEQYF.

The genes are TRBV7-3 and TRBJ2-7; 8 bases map to TRBD1. Germline loops: CDR1 SGHTA, CDR2 FQGTGA. The CDR3 covers 15 residues. V lost 5 bases and J lost 0; bases outside the gene matches: 6. CDR3 residues: CASSNRDRSSYEQYF. The CDR3, as DNA: TGTGCCAGCAGCAACCGGGACAGGTCCTCCTACGAGCAGTACTTC.

The gene calls are TRBV7-3 and TRBJ2-7; the match to TRBD2 covers 13 bases. Trimming at V came to 4 bases and at J to 5 bases, leaving 8 bases not matched to a gene. Germline CDR1 and CDR2: SGHTA and FQGTGA. The CDR3 sequence is 16 residues long. CDR3 sequence reads: CASSYSGTSGTHEQYF. CDR3 nucleotides: TGTGCCAGCAGCTATTCAGGGACTAGCGGGACCCACGAGCAGTACTTC.

The V and J genes are TRBV5-4 and TRBJ1-2; 11 nucleotides agree with TRBD1. The CDR3 runs to 16 residues. Losses at the gene ends were 7 bases for V and 4 bases for J; bases not matched to a gene: 12. Germline V CDR1 and CDR2: SGHNT, YYREEE (reference sequence). The CDR3 region is CASSIGQGAYGYGYTF. In nucleotides, the CDR3 is TGTGCCAGCTCAATAGGACAGGGGGCGTACGGCTATGGCTACACCTTC. The complete variable domain, with remaining parts taken from reference TRBV5-4 and TRBJ1-2, reads ETGVTQSPTHLIKTRGQQVTLRCSSQSGHNTVSWYQQALGQGPQFIFQYYREEENGRGNFPPRFSGLQFPNYSSELNVNALELDDSALYLCASSIGQGAYGYGYTFGSGTRLTVV.

This chain connects TRBV7-2 to TRBJ2-4, with TRBD2 matching 13 bases. Germline V lookup: CDR1 SGHTA, CDR2 FQGNSA. CDR3 size: 18 residues. After removal of 4 bases from V and 0 bases from J, the junction contained 6 bases not matched to a gene. The CDR3 DNA sequence: TGTGCCAGCAGCTCCGGGACTAGCGGGATACTAGCCAAAAACATTCAGTACTTC. Its protein is CASSSGTSGILAKNIQYF.

This chain links TRBV18 with TRBJ2-5, with unresolved D. This CDR3 spans 13 amino acids. Germline CDR1 and CDR2: KGHSH and LQKENI. Deletions cut 3 bases from V and 3 bases from J, with 8 bases between. Here the CDR3 reads CASSPEIEETQYF. CDR3 in DNA: TGTGCCAGCTCACCTGAGATAGAAGAGACCCAGTACTTC. The whole variable domain, filled in from reference TRBV18 and TRBJ2-5, reads NAGVMQNPRHLVRRRGQEARLRCSPMKGHSHVYWYRQLPEEGLKFMVYLQKENIIDESGMPKERFSAEFPKEGPSILRIQQVVRGDSAAYFCASSPEIEETQYFGPGTRLLVL.

A single count supports this clone. The genes are TRBV7-3 and TRBJ2-2; no clear D. This CDR3 is 13 amino acids long. V was cut by 3 bases and J by 1 base, with 3 bases left in between. CDR1 and CDR2 from the germline V gene are SGHTA and FQGTGA. The CDR3 nucleotides are TGTGCCAGCAGCTTTGGGAACACCGGGGAGCTGTTTTTT. This codes for CASSFGNTGELFF.

The chain carries TRBV18 and TRBJ2-7, with D tentatively TRBD1 (6 bases). The germline CDR1 and CDR2 sequences are KGHSH and LQKENI. CDR3 length: 14 residues. V shed 8 bases and J shed 2 bases, with 16 bases lying between them. The CDR3 nucleotides read TGTGCCAGCCGCGAACAGGGAGCGGCCTACGAGCAGTACTTC. It translates to CASREQGAAYEQYF.

The chain has TRBV12-5 and TRBJ2-7; TRBD2 is a possible D gene (6 bases). The CDR3 is 16 residues long. Germline loops: CDR1 LGHNT, CDR2 FRNRAP. Trimming cost V 1 base and J 5 bases, with 18 bases left between them. Here the CDR3 DNA reads TGTGCTAGTGGTTTGGCCCGGGAGCCAGCTGACGACGAGCAGTACTTC. This sequence encodes CASGLAREPADDEQYF.

V gene TRBV10-3 combines with J gene TRBJ2-1; 7 nucleotides agree with TRBD1. Per the germline V gene, CDR1 is ENHRY and CDR2 is SYGVKD. There are 13 residues in the CDR3. V dropped 8 bases and J dropped 4; count of bases not matched to a gene: 5. The CDR3 sequence is CAIRRTGYNEQFF. CDR3 DNA sequence: TGTGCCATCCGTCGGACAGGATACAATGAGCAGTTCTTC.

The V gene is TRBV5-5, the J gene TRBJ1-4; D perhaps matches TRBD1 (5 bases). Germline V gene data show CDR1 as SGHKS and CDR2 as YYEKEE (reference sequence). The CDR3 spans 15 residues. The V end was cut by 4 bases, the J end by 3 bases, with 13 bases between. CDR3 coding DNA: TGTGCCAGCAGCCCTCCTCTGGGGGCTAATGAAAAACTGTTTTTT. This encodes CASSPPLGANEKLFF.

As regards this clone: At one of its ends the junction is not consistent with the germline gene, which may arise from a read error. V is TRBV6-5 and J is TRBJ2-1; 12 positions agree with TRBD2. Germline V gene sequence: CDR1 MNHEY, CDR2 SVGAGI. The CDR3 runs to 14 residues. As DNA, the CDR3 is TGTGCCAGCAATCCGGGACTAGCGGGCAATGGGCAGTTCTTC. It encodes CASNPGLAGNGQFF.

This sequence joins TRBV7-9 and TRBJ1-5; D is perhaps TRBD1 (5 bases). With 1 base removed from V and 0 bases from J, the gap between germline ends came to 10 bases. CDR3 length equals 16 residues. CDR1 and CDR2 from the germline V gene are SEHNR and FQNEAQ (reference sequence). The CDR3: CASSLDRGNSNQPQHF. The CDR3 DNA is TGTGCCAGCAGCTTAGATAGGGGAAATAGCAATCAGCCCCAGCATTTT.

The gene calls are TRBV13 and TRBJ2-7; 12 nucleotides agree with TRBD2. Germline CDR1 and CDR2: PRHDT and FYEKMQ (reference sequence). J gave up 2 bases and V 0 bases, and 5 bases lay outside the gene matches. The CDR3 length is 17 residues. The CDR3 loop is CASSLGLAGGPAYEQYF. The DNA for the CDR3 is TGTGCCAGCAGCTTAGGGCTAGCGGGAGGGCCTGCCTACGAGCAGTACTTC.

The J gene is TRBJ1-5, the V gene TRBV18, with a possible D match to TRBD1 (5 bases). Germline CDR1 KGHSH, CDR2 LQKENI. V lost 4 bases to trimming and J lost 3 bases, with 13 bases between them. The CDR3 runs 15 residues. CDR3 region: CASSRSDIPNQPQHF. The CDR3, as DNA: TGTGCCAGCTCACGTTCGGACATTCCCAATCAGCCCCAGCATTTT.

The rearrangement joins TRBV6-6 to TRBJ1-6, with D perhaps matching TRBD1 (5 bases). The CDR3 length is 13 residues. Per germline, CDR1 MNHNY and CDR2 SVGAGI (reference sequence). V shed 2 bases and J shed 15 bases, with 14 bases lying between them. The CDR3 DNA is TGTGCCAGCAGTTACAGCGGCAGGGCGGACCTCCACTTT. It translates to CASSYSGRADLHF.

The chain employs TRBV19 and TRBJ2-7; 12 positions agree with TRBD1. After removal of 3 bases from V and 5 bases from J, the junction contained 8 bases not matched to a gene. The CDR3 is 16 residues long. Germline lookup yields CDR1 LNHDA and CDR2 SQIVND (reference sequence). The CDR3 reads CASSIPPGQGANEQYF. In DNA form, the CDR3 reads TGTGCCAGTAGTATCCCTCCGGGACAGGGGGCCAACGAGCAGTACTTC.

This sequence joins TRBV5-5 and TRBJ2-7; possibly TRBD2 for D (6 bases). V lost 0 bases and J lost 0, with 10 bases in between. The germline V gene has CDR1 SGHKS and CDR2 YYEKEE (reference sequence). The CDR3 consists of 15 residues. The CDR3 spells CASSLGGTPSYEQYF. The CDR3, as DNA: TGTGCCAGCAGCTTGGGCGGGACTCCCTCCTACGAGCAGTACTTC.

This sequence joins TRBV19 and TRBJ2-2; TRBD1 is a possible D gene (5 bases). The CDR3 has 14 residues. Germline-derived CDR1 and CDR2 are LNHDA and SQIVND (reference sequence). Trimming took off 4 bases at V and 1 base at J, with 7 bases between the two ends. The CDR3 region has the DNA TGTGCCAGTAGTACCCAGGGGAACACCGGGGAGCTGTTTTTT. Its translation: CASSTQGNTGELFF.

The chain uses TRBV11-2 and TRBJ2-7; either TRBD1 or TRBD2 may fit D (5 bases each). V was clipped by 5 bases and J by 6 bases, with 17 bases between them. The CDR3 is 14 amino acids. CDR1 and CDR2 from the germline V gene are SGHAT and FQNNGV. CDR3 residues: CASSLDYSGPEQYF. The CDR3 DNA follows: TGTGCCAGCAGCCTCGACTACTCAGGGCCCGAGCAGTACTTC.